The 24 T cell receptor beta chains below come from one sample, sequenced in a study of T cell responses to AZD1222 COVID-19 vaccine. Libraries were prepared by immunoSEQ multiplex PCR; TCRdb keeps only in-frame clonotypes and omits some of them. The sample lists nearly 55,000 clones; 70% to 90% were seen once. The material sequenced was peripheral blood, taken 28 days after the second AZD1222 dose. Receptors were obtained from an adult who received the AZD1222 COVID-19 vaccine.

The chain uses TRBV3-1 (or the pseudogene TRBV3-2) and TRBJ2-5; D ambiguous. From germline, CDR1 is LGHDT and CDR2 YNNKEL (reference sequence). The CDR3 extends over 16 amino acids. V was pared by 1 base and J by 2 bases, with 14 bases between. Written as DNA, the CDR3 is TGTGCCAGCAGCCAAGCACGGTCGGATATACAAGAGACCCAGTACTTC. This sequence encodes CASSQARSDIQETQYF.

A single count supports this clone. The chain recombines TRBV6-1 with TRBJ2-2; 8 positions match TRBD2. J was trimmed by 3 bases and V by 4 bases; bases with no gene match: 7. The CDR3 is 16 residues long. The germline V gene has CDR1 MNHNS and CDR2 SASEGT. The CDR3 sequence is CASSGVVLADTGELFF. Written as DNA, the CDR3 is TGTGCCAGCAGTGGGGTGGTACTAGCGGACACCGGGGAGCTGTTTTTT.

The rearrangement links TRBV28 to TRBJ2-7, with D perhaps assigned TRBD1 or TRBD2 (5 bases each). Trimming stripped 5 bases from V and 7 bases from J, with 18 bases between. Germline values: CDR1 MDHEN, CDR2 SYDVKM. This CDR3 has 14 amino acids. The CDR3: CASSPRGASGEQYF. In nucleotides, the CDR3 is TGTGCCAGCAGTCCCCGGGGCGCCTCGGGGGAGCAGTACTTC.

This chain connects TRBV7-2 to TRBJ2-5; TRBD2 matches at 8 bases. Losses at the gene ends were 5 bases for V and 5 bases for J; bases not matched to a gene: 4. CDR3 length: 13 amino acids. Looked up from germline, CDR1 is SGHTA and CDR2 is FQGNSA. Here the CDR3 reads CASSGRTSETQYF. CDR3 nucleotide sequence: TGTGCCAGCAGCGGACGGACTAGCGAGACCCAGTACTTC.

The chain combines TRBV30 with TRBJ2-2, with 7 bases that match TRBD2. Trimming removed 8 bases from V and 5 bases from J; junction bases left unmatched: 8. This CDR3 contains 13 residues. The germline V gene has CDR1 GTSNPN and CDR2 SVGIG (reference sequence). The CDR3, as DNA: TGTGCCCGTAGCGGGCCCATAACCGGGGAGCTGTTTTTT. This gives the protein CARSGPITGELFF.

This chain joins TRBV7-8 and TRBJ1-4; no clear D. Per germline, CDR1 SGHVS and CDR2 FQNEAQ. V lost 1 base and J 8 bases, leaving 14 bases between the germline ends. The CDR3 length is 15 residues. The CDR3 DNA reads TGTGCCAGCAGCTTAGAAGTGGGGAGAGGGGAAAAACTGTTTTTT. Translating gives CASSLEVGRGEKLFF.

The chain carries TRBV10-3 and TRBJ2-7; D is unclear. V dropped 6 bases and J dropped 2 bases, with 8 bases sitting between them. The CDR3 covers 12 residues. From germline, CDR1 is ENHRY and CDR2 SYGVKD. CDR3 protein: CAISPTTYEQYF. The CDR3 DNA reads TGTGCCATCAGCCCCACTACCTACGAGCAGTACTTC.

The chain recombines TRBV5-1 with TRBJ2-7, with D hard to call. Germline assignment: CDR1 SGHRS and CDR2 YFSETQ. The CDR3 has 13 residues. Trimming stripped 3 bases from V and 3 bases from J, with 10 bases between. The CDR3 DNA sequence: TGCGCCAGCAGCTCGCATCCCCACTACGAGCAGTACTTC. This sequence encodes CASSSHPHYEQYF.

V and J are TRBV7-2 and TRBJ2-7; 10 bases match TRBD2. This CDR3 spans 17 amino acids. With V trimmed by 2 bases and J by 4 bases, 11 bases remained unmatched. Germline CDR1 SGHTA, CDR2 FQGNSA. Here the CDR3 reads CASSLFVRLAGEYEQYF. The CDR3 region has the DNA TGTGCCAGCAGCTTATTTGTCAGGCTAGCGGGAGAGTACGAGCAGTACTTC.

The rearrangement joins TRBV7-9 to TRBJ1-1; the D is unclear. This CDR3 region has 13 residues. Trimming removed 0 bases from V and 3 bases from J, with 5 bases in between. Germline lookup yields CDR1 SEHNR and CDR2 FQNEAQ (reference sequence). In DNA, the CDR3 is TGTGCCAGCAGCTTAGCTGGGGACACTGAAGCTTTCTTT. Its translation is CASSLAGDTEAFF.

CDR3 in amino acids: CASSLRQSNEKLFF. In DNA, the CDR3 is TGTGCCAGCAGCTTACGACAGTCAAATGAAAAACTGTTTTTT. The V gene is TRBV13, the J gene TRBJ1-4; D is perhaps TRBD1 (5 bases). Germline V gene lookup returns CDR1 PRHDT and CDR2 FYEKMQ (reference sequence). V lost 2 bases, J lost 5 bases, and 9 bases lay in between. CDR3 size: 14 residues. The variable domain in full, with the rest retrieved from reference TRBV13 and TRBJ1-4, is AAGVIQSPRHLIKEKRETATLKCYPIPRHDTVYWYQQGPGQDPQFLISFYEKMQSDKGSIPDRFSAQQFSDYHSELNMSSLELGDSALYFCASSLRQSNEKLFFGSGTQLSVL.

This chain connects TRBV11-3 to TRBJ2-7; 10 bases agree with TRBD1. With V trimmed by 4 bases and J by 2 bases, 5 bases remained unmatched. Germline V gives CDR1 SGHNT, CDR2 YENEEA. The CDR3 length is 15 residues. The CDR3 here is CASSSDGQGAYEQYF. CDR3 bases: TGTGCCAGCAGCTCAGACGGACAGGGGGCCTACGAGCAGTACTTC.

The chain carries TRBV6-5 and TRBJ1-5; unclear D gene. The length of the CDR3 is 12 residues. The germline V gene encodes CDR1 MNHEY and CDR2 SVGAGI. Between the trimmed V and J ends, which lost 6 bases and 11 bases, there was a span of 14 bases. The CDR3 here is CASSQVPTAQHF. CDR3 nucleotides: TGTGCCAGCAGCCAGGTCCCGACGGCCCAGCATTTT.

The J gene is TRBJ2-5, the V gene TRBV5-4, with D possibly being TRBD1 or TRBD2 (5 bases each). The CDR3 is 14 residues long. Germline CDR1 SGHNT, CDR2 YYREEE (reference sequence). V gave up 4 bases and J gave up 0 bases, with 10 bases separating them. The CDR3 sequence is CASSRDGYQETQYF. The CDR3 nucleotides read TGTGCCAGCAGCCGGGACGGCTACCAAGAGACCCAGTACTTC.

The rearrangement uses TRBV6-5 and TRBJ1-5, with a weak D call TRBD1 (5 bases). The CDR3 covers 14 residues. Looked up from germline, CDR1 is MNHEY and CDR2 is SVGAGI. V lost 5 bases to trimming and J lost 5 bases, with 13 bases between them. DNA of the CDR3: TGTGCCAGCAGTCATCGAACACAGGATCAGCCCCAGCATTTT. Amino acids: CASSHRTQDQPQHF.

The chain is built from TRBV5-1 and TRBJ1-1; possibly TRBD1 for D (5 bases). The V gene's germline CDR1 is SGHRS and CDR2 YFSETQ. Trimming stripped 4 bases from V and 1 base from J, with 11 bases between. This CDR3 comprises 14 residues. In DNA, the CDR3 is TGCGCCAGCAGCCCCGGGGGGGGGAACACTGAAGCTTTCTTT. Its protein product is CASSPGGGNTEAFF.

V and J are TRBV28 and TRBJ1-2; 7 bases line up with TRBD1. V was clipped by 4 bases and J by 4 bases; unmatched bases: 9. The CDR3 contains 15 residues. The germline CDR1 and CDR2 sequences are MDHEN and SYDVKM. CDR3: CASSSPQGVGYGYTF. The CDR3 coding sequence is TGTGCCAGCAGTTCCCCTCAGGGGGTAGGCTATGGCTACACCTTC.

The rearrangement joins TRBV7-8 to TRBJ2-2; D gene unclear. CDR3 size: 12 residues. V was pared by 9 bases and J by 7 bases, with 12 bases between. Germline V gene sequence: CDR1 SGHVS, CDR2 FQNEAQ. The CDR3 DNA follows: TGTGCCAGTAAAAAGGTGAACGGGGAGCTGTTTTTT. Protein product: CASKKVNGELFF.

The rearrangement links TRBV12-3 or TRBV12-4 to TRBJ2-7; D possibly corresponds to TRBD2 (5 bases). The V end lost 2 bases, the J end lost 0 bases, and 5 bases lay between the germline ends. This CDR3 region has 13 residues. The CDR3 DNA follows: TGTGCCAGCAGTTTAACTAGCTCCTACGAGCAGTACTTC. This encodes CASSLTSSYEQYF.

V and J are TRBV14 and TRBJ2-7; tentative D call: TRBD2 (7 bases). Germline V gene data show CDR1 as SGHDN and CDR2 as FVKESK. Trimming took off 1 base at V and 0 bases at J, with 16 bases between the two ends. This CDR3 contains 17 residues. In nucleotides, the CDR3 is TGTGCCAGCAGCCAAGGAGGGGGGAGGGTTTCCTCCTACGAGCAGTACTTC. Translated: CASSQGGGRVSSYEQYF.

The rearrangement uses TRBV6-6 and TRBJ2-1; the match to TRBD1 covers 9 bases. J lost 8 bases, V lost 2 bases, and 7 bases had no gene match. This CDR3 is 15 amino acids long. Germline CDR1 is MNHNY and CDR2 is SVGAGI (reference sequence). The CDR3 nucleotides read TGTGCCAGCAGTTACGTCGGGACAGGGAGGGATGAGCAGTTCTTC. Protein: CASSYVGTGRDEQFF.

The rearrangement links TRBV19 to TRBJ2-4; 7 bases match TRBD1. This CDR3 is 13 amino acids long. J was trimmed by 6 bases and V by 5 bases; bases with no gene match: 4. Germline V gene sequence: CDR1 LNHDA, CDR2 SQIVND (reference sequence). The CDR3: CASSWGQLNIQYF. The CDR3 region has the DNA TGTGCCAGTAGTTGGGGACAGTTAAACATTCAGTACTTC.

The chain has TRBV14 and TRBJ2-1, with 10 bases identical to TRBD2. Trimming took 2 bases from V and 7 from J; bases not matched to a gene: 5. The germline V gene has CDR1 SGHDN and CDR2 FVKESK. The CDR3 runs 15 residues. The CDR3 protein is CASSQMLAGVNEQFF. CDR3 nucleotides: TGTGCCAGCAGCCAAATGCTAGCGGGAGTTAATGAGCAGTTCTTC.

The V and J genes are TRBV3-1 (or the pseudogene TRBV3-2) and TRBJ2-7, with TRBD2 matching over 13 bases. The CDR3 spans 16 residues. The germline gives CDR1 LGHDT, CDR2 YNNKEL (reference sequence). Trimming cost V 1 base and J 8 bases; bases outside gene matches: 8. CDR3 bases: TGTGCCAGCAGCCAAGCCGGACTAGCGGGAGTTAAAAAGCAGTACTTC. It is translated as CASSQAGLAGVKKQYF.